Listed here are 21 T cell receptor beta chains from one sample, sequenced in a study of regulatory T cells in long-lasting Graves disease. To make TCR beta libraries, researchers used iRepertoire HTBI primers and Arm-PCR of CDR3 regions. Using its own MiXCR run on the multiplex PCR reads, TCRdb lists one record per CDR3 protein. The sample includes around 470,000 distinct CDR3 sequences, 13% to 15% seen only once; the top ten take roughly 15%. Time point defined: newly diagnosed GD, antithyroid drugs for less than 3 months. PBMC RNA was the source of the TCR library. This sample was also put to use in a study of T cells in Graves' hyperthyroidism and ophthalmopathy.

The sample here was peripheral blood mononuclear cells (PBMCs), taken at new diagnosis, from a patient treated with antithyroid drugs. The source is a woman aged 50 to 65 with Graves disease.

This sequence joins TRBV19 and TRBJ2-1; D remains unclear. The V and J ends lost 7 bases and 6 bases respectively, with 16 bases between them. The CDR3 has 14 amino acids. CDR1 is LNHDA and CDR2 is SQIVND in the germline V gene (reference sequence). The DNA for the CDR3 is TGTGCCAGTAATCCCTTGGTCACCACCAATGAGCAGTTCTTC. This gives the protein CASNPLVTTNEQFF.

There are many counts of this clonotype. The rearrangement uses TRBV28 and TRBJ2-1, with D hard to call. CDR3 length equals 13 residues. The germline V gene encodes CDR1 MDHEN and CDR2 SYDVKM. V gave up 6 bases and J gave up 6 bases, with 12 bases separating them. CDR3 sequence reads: CASRLLDGNEQFF. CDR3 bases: TGTGCCAGCAGACTATTGGACGGCAATGAGCAGTTCTTC.

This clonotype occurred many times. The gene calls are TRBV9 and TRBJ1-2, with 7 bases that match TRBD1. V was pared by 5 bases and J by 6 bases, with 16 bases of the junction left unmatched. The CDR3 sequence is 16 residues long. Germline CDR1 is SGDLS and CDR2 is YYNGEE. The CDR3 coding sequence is TGTGCCAGCAGTCTTTACGATAGGGGGCTAAGCGATGGCTACACCTTC. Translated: CASSLYDRGLSDGYTF.

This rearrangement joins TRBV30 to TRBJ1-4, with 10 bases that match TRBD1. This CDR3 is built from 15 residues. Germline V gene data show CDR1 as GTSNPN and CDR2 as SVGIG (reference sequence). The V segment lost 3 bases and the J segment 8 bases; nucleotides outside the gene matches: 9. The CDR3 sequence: CAWRKRQGAWEKLFF. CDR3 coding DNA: TGTGCCTGGAGGAAGAGACAGGGGGCTTGGGAAAAACTGTTTTTT.

The CDR3 is CASSTAIKNTEAFF. In nucleotides, the CDR3 is TGTGCCAGTAGTACGGCGATCAAGAACACTGAAGCTTTCTTT. This chain joins TRBV19 and TRBJ1-1, with D unresolved. The V gene's germline CDR1 is LNHDA and CDR2 SQIVND (reference sequence). V was shortened by 4 bases and J by 1 base, with 10 bases between the two germline ends. The CDR3 covers 14 residues.

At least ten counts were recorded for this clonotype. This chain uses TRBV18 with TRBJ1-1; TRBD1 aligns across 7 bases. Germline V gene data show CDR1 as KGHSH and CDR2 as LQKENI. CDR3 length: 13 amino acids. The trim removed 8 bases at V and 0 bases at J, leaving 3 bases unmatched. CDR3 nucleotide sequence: TGTGCCAGCCTACAGGGGATGAACACTGAAGCTTTCTTT. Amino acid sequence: CASLQGMNTEAFF.

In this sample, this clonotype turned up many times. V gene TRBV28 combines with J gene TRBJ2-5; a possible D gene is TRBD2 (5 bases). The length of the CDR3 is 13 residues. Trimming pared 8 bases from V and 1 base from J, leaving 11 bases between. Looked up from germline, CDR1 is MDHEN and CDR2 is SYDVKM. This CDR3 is CASFSGIQETQYF. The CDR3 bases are TGTGCCAGCTTCTCCGGGATCCAAGAGACCCAGTACTTC.

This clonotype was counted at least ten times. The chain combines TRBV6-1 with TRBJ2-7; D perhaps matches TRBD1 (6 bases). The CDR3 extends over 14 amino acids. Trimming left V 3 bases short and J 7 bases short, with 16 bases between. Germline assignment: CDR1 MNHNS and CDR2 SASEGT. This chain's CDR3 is CASSDGQIDWEQYF. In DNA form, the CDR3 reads TGTGCCAGCAGTGACGGACAGATAGATTGGGAGCAGTACTTC.

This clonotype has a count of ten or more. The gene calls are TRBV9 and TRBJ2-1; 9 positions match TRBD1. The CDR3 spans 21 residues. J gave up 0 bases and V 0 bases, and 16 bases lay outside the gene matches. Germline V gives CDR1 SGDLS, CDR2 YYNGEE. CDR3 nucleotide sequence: TGTGCCAGCAGCGTAGCGCCAACCGGGACAGGGAATAGGGGCTCCTACAATGAGCAGTTCTTC. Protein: CASSVAPTGTGNRGSYNEQFF. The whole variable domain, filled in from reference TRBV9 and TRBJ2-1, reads DSGVTQTPKHLITATGQRVTLRCSPRSGDLSVYWYQQSLDQGLQFLIQYYNGEERAKGNILERFSAQQFPDLHSELNLSSLELGDSALYFCASSVAPTGTGNRGSYNEQFFGPGTRLTVL.

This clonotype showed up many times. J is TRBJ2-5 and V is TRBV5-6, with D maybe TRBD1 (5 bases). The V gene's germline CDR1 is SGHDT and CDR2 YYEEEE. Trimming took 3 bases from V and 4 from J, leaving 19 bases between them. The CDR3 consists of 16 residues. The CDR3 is CASSSIVVTQGETQYF. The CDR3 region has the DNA TGTGCCAGCAGCTCCATTGTGGTTACTCAGGGAGAGACCCAGTACTTC.

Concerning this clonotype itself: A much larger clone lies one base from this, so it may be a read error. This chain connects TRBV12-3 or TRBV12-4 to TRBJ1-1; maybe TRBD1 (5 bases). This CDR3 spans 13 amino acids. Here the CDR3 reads CASSGHVNTEALF. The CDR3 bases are TGTGCCAGCAGTGGACATGTGAACACTGAAGCTCTCTTT.

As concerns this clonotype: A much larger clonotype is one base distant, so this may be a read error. CDR3 amino acids: CASSSGTSGDQETEYF. The DNA of the CDR3 is TGTGCCAGCTCGTCCGGGACTAGCGGAGACCAAGAGACCGAGTACTTC. The chain uses TRBV18 and TRBJ2-5, with 11 bases aligning to TRBD2. The CDR3 totals 16 residues. Germline V gene lookup returns CDR1 KGHSH and CDR2 LQKENI.

The CDR3 loop is CASSEEGNGVYEQYF. The CDR3 coding sequence is TGTGCCAGCAGTGAGGAGGGCAATGGGGTCTACGAGCAGTACTTC. The gene calls are TRBV6-4 and TRBJ2-7; TRBD2 might be the D (6 bases). CDR3 length: 15 amino acids. Germline V gene data show CDR1 as MRHNA and CDR2 as SNTAGT. Deletions cut 3 bases from V and 3 bases from J, with 15 bases between.

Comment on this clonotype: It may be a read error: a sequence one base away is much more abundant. The CDR3, as DNA: TGCGCCAGCGGCTTGGAGGGACAGGGCTTTCGAGCTTTCTTT. Its protein is CASGLEGQGFRAFF. This chain connects TRBV5-1 to TRBJ1-1; the match to TRBD1 covers 9 bases. CDR1 is SGHRS, CDR2 YFSETQ, per germline. The CDR3 spans 14 residues.

CDR3 DNA sequence: TGCAGCGCCATGACTAGCGGGTTTTTTTACGAGCAGTACTTC. As protein: CSAMTSGFFYEQYF. V and J are TRBV29-1 and TRBJ2-7; TRBD2 aligns across 10 bases. The CDR3 runs to 14 residues. Trimming took 7 bases from V and 4 from J; bases not matched to a gene: 10. The germline gives CDR1 SQVTM, CDR2 ANQGSEA.

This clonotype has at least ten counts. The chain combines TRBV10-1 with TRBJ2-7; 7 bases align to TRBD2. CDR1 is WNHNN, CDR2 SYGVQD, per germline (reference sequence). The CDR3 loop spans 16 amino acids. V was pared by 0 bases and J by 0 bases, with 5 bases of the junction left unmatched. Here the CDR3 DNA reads TGCGCCAGCAGTGAGTCTTACGGGAGGCACTCCTACGAGCAGTACTTC. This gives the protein CASSESYGRHSYEQYF.

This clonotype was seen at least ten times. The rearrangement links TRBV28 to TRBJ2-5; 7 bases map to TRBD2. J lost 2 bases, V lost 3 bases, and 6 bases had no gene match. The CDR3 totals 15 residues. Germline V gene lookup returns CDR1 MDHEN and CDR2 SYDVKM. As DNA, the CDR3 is TGTGCCAGCAGTTTGCGGGTGGGGGGGCAAGAGACCCAGTACTTC. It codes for CASSLRVGGQETQYF.

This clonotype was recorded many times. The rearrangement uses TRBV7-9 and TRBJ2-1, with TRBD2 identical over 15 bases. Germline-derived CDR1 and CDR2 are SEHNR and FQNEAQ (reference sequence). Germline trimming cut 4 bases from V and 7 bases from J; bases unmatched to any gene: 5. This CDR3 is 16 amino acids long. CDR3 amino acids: CASSSGTSGRPNEQFF. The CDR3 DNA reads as TGTGCCAGCAGCTCCGGGACTAGCGGGAGGCCGAATGAGCAGTTCTTC.

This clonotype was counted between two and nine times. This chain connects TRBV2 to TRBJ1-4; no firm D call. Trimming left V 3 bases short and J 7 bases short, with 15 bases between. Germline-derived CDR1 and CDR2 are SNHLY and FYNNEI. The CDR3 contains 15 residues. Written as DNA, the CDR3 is TGTGCCAGCAGTGAGTGGTTTCCGGATTTTGAAAAACTGTTTTTT. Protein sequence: CASSEWFPDFEKLFF.

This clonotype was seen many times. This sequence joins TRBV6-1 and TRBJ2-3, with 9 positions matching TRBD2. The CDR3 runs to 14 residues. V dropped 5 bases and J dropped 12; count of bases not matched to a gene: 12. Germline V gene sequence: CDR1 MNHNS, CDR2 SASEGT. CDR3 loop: CASSKAVAGAPQYF. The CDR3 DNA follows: TGTGCCAGCAGTAAGGCTGTAGCGGGAGCTCCTCAGTATTTT.

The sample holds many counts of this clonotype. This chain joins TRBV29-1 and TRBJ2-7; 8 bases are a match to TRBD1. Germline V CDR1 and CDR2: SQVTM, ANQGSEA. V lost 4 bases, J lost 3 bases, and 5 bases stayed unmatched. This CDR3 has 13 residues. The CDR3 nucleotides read TGCAGCGTTGTGGCAGGGGGCGACTACGAGCAGTACTTC. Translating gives CSVVAGGDYEQYF.